This TCR beta chain is drawn from a study of OX40 agonist ivuxolimab in advanced cancers. Study background: A mean age of roughly 60 years, range about 23 to 90, was recorded, and 82.7% were male. General observations from the study: CD8+ T cells (on average) carried more expanded clones than CD4+ T cells. Also present in some nonresponders was a low level of normalized T-cell clonal expansion.

For this clone: The antigen is unknown.

The CDR3 contains 14 residues. The germline CDR1 and CDR2 sequences are SGHTA and FQGTGA. The ends lost 2 bases at V and 5 bases at J; junction bases unmatched: 4. Sequenced by immunoSEQ multiplex PCR; TCRdb stores in-frame clones only, minus some. The table shows about 70,000 clones, with almost 90% occurring only once. The sequence derives from an adult with an advanced solid tumor such as melanoma, head and neck, liver or kidney cancer. Sequencing used CD4+ or CD8+ T cells sorted from blood, obtained in a trial of the OX40 agonist ivuxolimab. V and J are TRBV7-3 and TRBJ2-3, with 7 bases matching TRBD2. The CDR3 protein is CASSLGGGEDTQYF. The DNA for the CDR3 is TGTGCCAGCAGCTTAGGGGGAGGGGAAGATACGCAGTATTTT.